These 11 T cell receptor beta chains came from one sample sequenced in a study of blood T cell repertoires in COVID-19. Sequencing used immunoSEQ multiplex PCR; TCRdb keeps in-frame clones, though not all of them. This sample has about 59,000 clones; 90% to 95% occur once, and the top ten carry over 7.5%. The sequenced sample was peripheral blood. The receptor set was obtained from a human donor in a cohort sampled during active COVID-19.

DNA of the CDR3: TGTGCCAGCAGCTTAGTGGTCAGCTCCTACAATGAGCAGTTCTTC. Translated, it gives CASSLVVSSYNEQFF. The rearrangement uses TRBV7-3 and TRBJ2-1; no firm D call. CDR3 length equals 15 residues. V lost 2 bases to trimming and J lost 0 bases, with 8 bases between them. Per germline, CDR1 SGHTA and CDR2 FQGTGA.

The chain employs TRBV3-1 (or the pseudogene TRBV3-2) and TRBJ2-2; 7 bases are shared with TRBD2. Germline V gives CDR1 LGHDT, CDR2 YNNKEL (reference sequence). V gave up 3 bases and J gave up 1 base; unmatched junction bases: 5. The CDR3 totals 16 residues. The CDR3 DNA reads as TGTGCCAGCAGCCAGGGGCCGGGAGGGAACACCGGGGAGCTGTTTTTT. Residues: CASSQGPGGNTGELFF.

J is TRBJ1-1 and V is TRBV7-8, with 7 bases identical to TRBD1. CDR1 and CDR2 (germline): SGHVS, FQNEAQ. V lost 6 bases and J lost 3; bases outside the gene matches: 10. The CDR3 loop spans 15 amino acids. The CDR3 nucleotides are TGTGCCAGCAGACCTACGACAGGGTGGGACACTGAAGCTTTCTTT. It yields the protein CASRPTTGWDTEAFF.

This clone has only a few counts. The junction shows a germline mismatch at one end, possibly a read error. The genes are TRBV6-6 and TRBJ2-7; 7 nucleotides match TRBD1. Germline V lookup: CDR1 MNHNY, CDR2 SVGAGI (reference sequence). CDR3 length: 15 residues. This CDR3 reads CASTGRQGGHYEQYF. Written as DNA, the CDR3 is TGTGCTAGCACGGGGCGACAGGGTGGGCACTACGAGCAGTACTTC.

In this sample, this clone turned up once. The chain recombines TRBV30 with TRBJ2-5; D is possibly TRBD1 (5 bases). With 3 bases removed from V and 5 bases from J, the gap between germline ends came to 13 bases. Germline V gene lookup returns CDR1 GTSNPN and CDR2 SVGIG (reference sequence). The length of the CDR3 is 13 residues. CDR3 nucleotide sequence: TGTGCCTGGAGCGCCTCAGGGTTGGAGACCCAGTACTTC. It yields the protein CAWSASGLETQYF.

The V gene is TRBV9, the J gene TRBJ1-4, with D unresolved. The length of the CDR3 is 15 residues. CDR1 is SGDLS, CDR2 YYNGEE, per germline. V dropped 4 bases and J dropped 3 bases, with 13 bases sitting between them. CDR3 region: CASSSGWGANEKLFF. CDR3 sequence (DNA): TGTGCCAGCAGCTCTGGGTGGGGAGCTAATGAAAAACTGTTTTTT.

The V call is TRBV6-6, the J call TRBJ2-7, with D possibly matching TRBD1 (6 bases). Trimming shortened V by 10 bases and J by 2 bases, and 24 bases separated the two germline ends. The CDR3 consists of 16 residues. Germline V gene lookup returns CDR1 MNHNY and CDR2 SVGAGI (reference sequence). DNA for the CDR3: TGTGCCACCTTCTCTAGGACAGCGCATTTACCCTACGAGCAGTACTTC. This gives the protein CATFSRTAHLPYEQYF.

V and J are TRBV12-5 and TRBJ2-1; D is ambiguous. Trimming cost V 0 bases and J 9 bases, with 6 bases left between them. The CDR3 is 12 residues long. Germline CDR1 and CDR2: LGHNT and FRNRAP. The CDR3 nucleotides are TGTGCTAGTGGTTTGGTACACCGTGAGCAGTTCTTC. This gives the protein CASGLVHREQFF. Full variable domain (missing parts from reference TRBV12-5 and TRBJ2-1): DARVTQTPRHKVTEMGQEVTMRCQPILGHNTVFWYRQTMMQGLELLAYFRNRAPLDDSGMPKDRFSAEMPDATLATLKIQPSEPRDSAVYFCASGLVHREQFFGPGTRLTVL.

The V call is TRBV4-1, the J call TRBJ2-2; TRBD1 aligns across 7 bases. From germline, CDR1 is MGHRA and CDR2 YSYEKL. CDR3 size: 16 residues. With V trimmed by 1 base and J by 3 bases, 5 bases remained unmatched. The CDR3 DNA follows: TGCGCCAGCAGCCAAGTGACAGGGCGGGACACCGGGGAGCTGTTTTTT. Encoded protein: CASSQVTGRDTGELFF.

The chain carries TRBV7-3 and TRBJ2-2; the D gene is possibly TRBD1 (6 bases). Germline values: CDR1 SGHTA, CDR2 FQGTGA. The CDR3 runs 15 residues. Trimming shortened V by 5 bases and J by 4 bases, and 14 bases separated the two germline ends. DNA of the CDR3: TGTGCCAGCAGCCAGGGGCTAGCTCGCACCGGGGAGCTGTTTTTT. Its protein product is CASSQGLARTGELFF.

The chain employs TRBV3-1 (or the pseudogene TRBV3-2) and TRBJ1-2; D gene unclear. The germline gives CDR1 LGHDT, CDR2 YNNKEL (reference sequence). The V end was cut by 0 bases, the J end by 2 bases, with 7 bases between. The CDR3 runs to 14 residues. The CDR3 protein is CASSQDEVNYGYTF. DNA of the CDR3: TGTGCCAGCAGCCAAGATGAGGTAAACTATGGCTACACCTTC.